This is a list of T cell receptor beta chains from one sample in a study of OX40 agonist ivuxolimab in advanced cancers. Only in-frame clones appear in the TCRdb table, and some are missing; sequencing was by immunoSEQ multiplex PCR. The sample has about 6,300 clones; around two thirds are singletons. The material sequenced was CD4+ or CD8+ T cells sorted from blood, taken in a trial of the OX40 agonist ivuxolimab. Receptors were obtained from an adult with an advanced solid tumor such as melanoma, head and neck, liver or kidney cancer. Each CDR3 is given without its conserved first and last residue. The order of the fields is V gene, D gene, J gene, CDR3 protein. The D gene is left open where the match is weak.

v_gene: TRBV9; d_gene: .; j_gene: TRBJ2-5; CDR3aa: ASSAFRGHQETQY
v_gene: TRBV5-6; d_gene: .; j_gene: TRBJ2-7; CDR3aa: ASSLGVEEQY
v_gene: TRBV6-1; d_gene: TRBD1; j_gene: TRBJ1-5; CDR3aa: ASRTGLSNQPQH
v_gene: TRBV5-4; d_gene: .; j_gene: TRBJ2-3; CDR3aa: ASSLEDTQY
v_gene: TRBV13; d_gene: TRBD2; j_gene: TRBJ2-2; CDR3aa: ASSPSGGNTGELF
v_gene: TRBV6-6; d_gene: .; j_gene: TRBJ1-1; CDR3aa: ASSYPPGPADTEAF
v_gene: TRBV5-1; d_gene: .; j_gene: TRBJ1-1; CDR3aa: ASSLTLEGNTEAF
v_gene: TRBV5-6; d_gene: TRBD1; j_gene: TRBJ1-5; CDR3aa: ASSTGTGWQPQH
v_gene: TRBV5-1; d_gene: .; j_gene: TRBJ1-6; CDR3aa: ASSLEGRGNSPLH
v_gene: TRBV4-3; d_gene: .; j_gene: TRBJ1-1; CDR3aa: ASSQDGSLITEAF
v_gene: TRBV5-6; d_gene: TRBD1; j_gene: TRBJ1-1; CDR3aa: ASSDTGGIRFEAF
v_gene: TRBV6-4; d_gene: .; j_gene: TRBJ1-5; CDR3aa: ASSLAARRPQH
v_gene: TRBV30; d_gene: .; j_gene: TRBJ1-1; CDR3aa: AWREGENTEAF
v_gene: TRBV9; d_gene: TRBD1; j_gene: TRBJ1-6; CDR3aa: ASSNHRGNSPLH
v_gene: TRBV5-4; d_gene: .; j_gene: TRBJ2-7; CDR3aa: ASSMGSTEQY
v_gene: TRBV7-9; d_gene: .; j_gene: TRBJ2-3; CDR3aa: ASSLVEGMWSTDTQY
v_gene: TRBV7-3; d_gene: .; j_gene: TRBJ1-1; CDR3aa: ASSADGMNTEAF
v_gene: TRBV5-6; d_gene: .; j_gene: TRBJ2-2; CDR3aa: ASSFATGELF
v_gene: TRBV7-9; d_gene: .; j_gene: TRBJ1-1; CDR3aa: ASSLGMGREAF
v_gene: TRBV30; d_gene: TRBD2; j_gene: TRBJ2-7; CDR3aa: AWTPSGFSSYEQY
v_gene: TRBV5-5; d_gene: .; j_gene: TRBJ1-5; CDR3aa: ASSANPGGAQPQH
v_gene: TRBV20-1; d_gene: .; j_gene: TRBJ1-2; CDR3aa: SAARYGYT
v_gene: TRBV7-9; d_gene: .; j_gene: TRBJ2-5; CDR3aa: ASGPTGWETQY
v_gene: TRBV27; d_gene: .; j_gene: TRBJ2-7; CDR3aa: ASSFLRGGSSYEQY
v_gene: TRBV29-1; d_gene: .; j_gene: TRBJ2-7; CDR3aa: SVETGSSYEQY
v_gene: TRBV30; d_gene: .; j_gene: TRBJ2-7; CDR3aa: ASEQGQGPYEQY
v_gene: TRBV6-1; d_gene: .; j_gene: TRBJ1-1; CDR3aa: ASSEAPSGGYTEAF
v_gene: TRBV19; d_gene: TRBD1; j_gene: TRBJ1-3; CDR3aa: ASSMGQGPGNTIY
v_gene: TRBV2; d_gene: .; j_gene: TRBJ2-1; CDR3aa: ASCKKVGNEQF
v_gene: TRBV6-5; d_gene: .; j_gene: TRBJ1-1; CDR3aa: ASRETGLGTEAF
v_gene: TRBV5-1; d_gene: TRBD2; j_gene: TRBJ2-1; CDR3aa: ASSVGLASYNEQF
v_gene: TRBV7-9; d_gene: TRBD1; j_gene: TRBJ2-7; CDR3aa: ASSRTGTGVYEQY
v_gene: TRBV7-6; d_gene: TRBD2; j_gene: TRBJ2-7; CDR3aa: ASSLEASGSRNEQY
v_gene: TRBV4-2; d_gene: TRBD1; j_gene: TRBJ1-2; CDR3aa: ASSQDPGQGNYGYT
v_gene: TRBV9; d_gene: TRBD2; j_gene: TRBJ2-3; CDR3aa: ASSTNLAGDTRLLTDTQY
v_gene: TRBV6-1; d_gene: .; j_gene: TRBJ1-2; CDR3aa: ASSESAAYTAYGYT
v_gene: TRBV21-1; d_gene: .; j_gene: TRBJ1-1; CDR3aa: ASTSGTPRSVAF
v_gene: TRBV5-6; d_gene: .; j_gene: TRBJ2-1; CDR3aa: ASSPPGGLYNEQF
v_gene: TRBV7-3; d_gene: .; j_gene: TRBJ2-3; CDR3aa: ASSSLSGSTSDTQY
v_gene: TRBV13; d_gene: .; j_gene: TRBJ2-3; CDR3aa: ASGQGQDTQY
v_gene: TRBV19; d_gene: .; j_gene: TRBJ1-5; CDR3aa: ASSMTPYSNQPQH
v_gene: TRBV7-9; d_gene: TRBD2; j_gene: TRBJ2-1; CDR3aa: WSGRWVNEQF
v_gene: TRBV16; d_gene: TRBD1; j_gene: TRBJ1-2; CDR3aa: ASSQSTGVTGSSSGYT
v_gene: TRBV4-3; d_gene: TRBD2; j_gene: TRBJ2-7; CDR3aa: ASSQSSGDRSYEQY
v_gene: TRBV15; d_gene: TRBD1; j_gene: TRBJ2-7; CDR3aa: ATSRDRAGGYEQY
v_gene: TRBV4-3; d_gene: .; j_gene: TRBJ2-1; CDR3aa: ASSLFIQGVSYNEQF
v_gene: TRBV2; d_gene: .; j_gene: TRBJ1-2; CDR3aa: ASDSGTDYGYT
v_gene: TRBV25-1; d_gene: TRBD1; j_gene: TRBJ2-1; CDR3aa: ASTPRTGGYEQF
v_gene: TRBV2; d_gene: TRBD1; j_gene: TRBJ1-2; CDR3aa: ASRPGTGVIYGYT
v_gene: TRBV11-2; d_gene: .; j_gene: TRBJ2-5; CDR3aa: ASSYGLSETQY
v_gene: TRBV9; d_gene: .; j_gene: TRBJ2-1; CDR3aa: ASSVTRGYNEQF
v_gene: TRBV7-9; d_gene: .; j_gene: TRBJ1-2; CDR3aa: ASSPTGLLSYGYT